The T cell receptor beta chain described here comes from a study of regulatory T cells in long-lasting Graves disease. With respect to this clonotype: Its specificity is not known.

Stated time point: newly diagnosed GD, antithyroid drugs for less than 3 months. PBMC-derived RNA was used for the TCR library. The CDR3 has 20 amino acids. Trimming stripped 3 bases from V and 1 base from J, with 25 bases between. CDR1 SGHAT and CDR2 FQDESV come from the germline V gene (reference sequence). CDR3-region Arm-PCR and iRepertoire HTBI primers produced the TCR beta libraries. TCRdb analysed the multiplex PCR reads with MiXCR anew, one entry per CDR3 protein. The sample comprises about 610,000 distinct CDR3 sequences, about 15% of which are singletons, and more than 10% rests with the top ten. Study findings and constraints: There were preferences for TRBV28, TRBJ1-2 and TRBJ2-5 in persistent disease. Peripheral blood alone, not thyroid tissue, underwent study.

The same data also contributed to another study, on T cells in Graves' hyperthyroidism and ophthalmopathy. That paper adds: A set of HTBI primers served as the primers for a first-round RT-PCR of the TCR CDR3.

This receptor was obtained from a man aged 18 to 30 with Graves disease. Material: peripheral blood mononuclear cells (PBMCs), obtained at new diagnosis, from a patient treated with antithyroid drugs. The rearrangement uses TRBV11-1 and TRBJ1-3; D unclear. The DNA of the CDR3 is TGTGCCAGCAGCTTTAGTGGCACACTACCCGTCAAAAGGTCTGGAAACACCATATATTTT. As protein: CASSFSGTLPVKRSGNTIYF.